Each of the 13 T cell receptor beta chains below was sequenced from the same sample in a study of CD8+CD57+ T cells in acquired aplastic anemia. Genomic DNA constituted the template upon which TCR beta VDJ and CDR3 profiling was performed. TCRdb re-derived calls from the reads in MiXCR, one entry per CDR3 protein. The data hold 150,000 or so distinct CDR3 sequences, with around 48% observed a single time. Patients included in sequencing had previously demonstrated CD8+CD57+ cell expansion by flow cytometry. The sequenced material came from sorted CD4+, CD8+, or CD8+CD57+ T cells (not recorded which) from PBMCs. The source is a human donor with aplastic anemia.

CDR3 region: CAISERSSGSREQYF. The DNA of the CDR3 is TGTGCCATCAGTGAGCGATCTAGCGGGAGCAGGGAGCAGTACTTC. V is TRBV10-3 and J is TRBJ2-7; the match to TRBD2 covers 10 bases. CDR1 is ENHRY and CDR2 is SYGVKD in the germline V gene. V trimming: 2 bases; J trimming: 7 bases; junction bases outside the gene matches: 8. The length of the CDR3 is 15 residues.

The V gene is TRBV24-1, the J gene TRBJ2-3; D perhaps matches TRBD2 (6 bases). The V gene lost 3 bases and the J gene lost 0 bases, with 12 bases spanning the gap. CDR1 and CDR2 from the germline V gene are KGHDR and SFDVKD. The CDR3 has 16 residues. The CDR3 here is CATSDRAGGSTDTQYF. The CDR3 nucleotides read TGTGCCACCAGTGATAGAGCCGGAGGGAGCACAGATACGCAGTATTTT.

The CDR3 protein is CASSIWTSSTDTQYF. In DNA, the CDR3 is TGTGCCAGCAGCATTTGGACTAGTAGCACAGATACGCAGTATTTT. The chain combines TRBV11-2 with TRBJ2-3, with 7 positions matching TRBD2. Germline values: CDR1 SGHAT, CDR2 FQNNGV. Trimming removed 5 bases from V and 0 bases from J; junction bases left unmatched: 5. This CDR3 contains 15 residues. The full variable domain, in which reference TRBV11-2 and TRBJ2-3 provide the parts outside the CDR3, is EAGVAQSPRYKIIEKRQSVAFWCNPISGHATLYWYQQILGQGPKLLIQFQNNGVVDDSQLPKDRFSAERLKGVDSTLKIQPAKLEDSAVYLCASSIWTSSTDTQYFGPGTRLTVL.

This clonotype appeared many times. This chain joins TRBV19 and TRBJ2-3; 8 positions match TRBD2. V dropped 3 bases and J dropped 3; count of bases not matched to a gene: 8. CDR3 length: 16 residues. Germline V gene lookup returns CDR1 LNHDA and CDR2 SQIVND (reference sequence). The CDR3 protein is CASSIFSGKVTDTQYF. CDR3 DNA sequence: TGTGCCAGTAGTATTTTTAGCGGGAAAGTGACAGATACGCAGTATTTT.

There are many counts of this clonotype. The chain carries TRBV5-1 and TRBJ2-3, with TRBD2 matching 9 bases. From germline, CDR1 is SGHRS and CDR2 YFSETQ. This CDR3 spans 17 amino acids. Losses at the gene ends were 4 bases for V and 3 bases for J; bases not matched to a gene: 12. CDR3: CASSPEPGLAGTDTQYF. In nucleotides, the CDR3 is TGCGCCAGCAGCCCGGAACCGGGACTAGCCGGTACAGATACGCAGTATTTT.

In DNA, the CDR3 is TGCAGTGCTAGAGACAGTCCGTCCTACAATGAGCAGTTCTTC. Protein sequence: CSARDSPSYNEQFF. This rearrangement joins TRBV20-1 to TRBJ2-1; D is unresolved. Germline lookup yields CDR1 DFQATT and CDR2 SNEGSKA (reference sequence). Trimming took off 0 bases at V and 1 base at J, with 7 bases between the two ends. The CDR3 runs to 14 residues.

This clonotype has a count of ten or more. The CDR3 nucleotides read TGCAGCGTTGAGGCGGGCAGAAATCAGCCCCAGCATTTT. Protein: CSVEAGRNQPQHF. The V gene is TRBV29-1, the J gene TRBJ1-5, with no clear D. CDR3 length equals 13 residues. CDR1 and CDR2 from the germline V gene are SQVTM and ANQGSEA. V lost 3 bases and J 4 bases, leaving 10 bases between the germline ends.

About this clonotype itself: The DNA is omitted, as the CDR3 cannot be located on it reliably, and the CDR3 follows TCRdb's listing. V gene TRBV11-1 combines with J gene TRBJ1-5. Germline assignment: CDR1 SGHAT and CDR2 FQDESV (reference sequence). Including both end residues, the CDR3 is 18 amino acids long. This CDR3 is CASSFYICSASTAGYQHF.

This sequence joins TRBV10-2 and TRBJ1-5; maybe TRBD1 (5 bases). Per germline, CDR1 WSHSY and CDR2 SAAADI. CDR3 size: 14 residues. Trimming took 0 bases from V and 11 from J, leaving 14 bases between them. CDR3 DNA: TGCGCCAGCAGTGAGTCGACCGGTCACAGGACCCAGCATTTT. Translated: CASSESTGHRTQHF.

The CDR3 is CASSEGDTGELFF. CDR3 coding DNA: TGTGCCAGCAGTGAAGGAGACACCGGGGAGCTGTTTTTT. The chain is built from TRBV6-1 and TRBJ2-2; D call uncertain. Trimming removed 1 base from V and 3 bases from J, with 3 bases in between. The CDR3 spans 13 residues. The germline V gene has CDR1 MNHNS and CDR2 SASEGT.

Concerning this clonotype: This sequence may be a read error, since a much larger clone differs from it by one base. The chain recombines TRBV5-6 with TRBJ1-1, with 7 bases identical to TRBD1. CDR3 length: 15 residues. The junction had 10 bases not matched to a gene; V was cut back by 7 bases and J by 1 base. Germline V gene lookup returns CDR1 SGHDT and CDR2 YYEEEE. The CDR3 bases are TGTGCCAGCGGCCTACCCGGACAGGCGAACACTGAAGCTTTCTTT. Translation gives CASGLPGQANTEAFF.

V usage is TRBV24-1 and J usage is TRBJ2-5; no definite D call. V was cut by 4 bases and J by 4 bases, with 12 bases left in between. The CDR3 contains 14 residues. CDR1 and CDR2 (germline): KGHDR, SFDVKD. CDR3: CATSDKGPVETQYF. In DNA, the CDR3 is TGTGCCACCAGTGACAAAGGACCGGTAGAGACCCAGTACTTC.

Comment on this clonotype: A clone one base away is much larger, so this may be a read error. This chain links TRBV5-1 with TRBJ2-3; a weak D match, TRBD2 (5 bases). V was pared by 7 bases and J by 3 bases, with 18 bases between. From germline, CDR1 is SGHRS and CDR2 YFSETQ. The CDR3 runs to 15 residues. Here the CDR3 DNA reads TGCGCCAGCGCTGTCCACGGGATGAAAACAGATACGCAGTATTTT. This codes for CASAVHGMKTDTQYF.